The rows below give T cell receptor beta chains drawn from one sample of a study of radiotherapy plus CTLA-4 blockade in lung cancer. Assay: immunoSEQ multiplex PCR; the TCRdb copy retains only in-frame clones and omits some. The sample has approximately 52,000 clones, 70% to 80% seen once. The sample in question was peripheral blood, obtained from a patient treated with radiotherapy plus ipilimumab. The source is a human donor with non-small cell lung cancer who had a complete response to radiotherapy plus ipilimumab. The CDR3 runs from the conserved cysteine through the conserved F or W. A D gene is named only where the DNA matches it firmly. Expanded clones get a size class; other rows say once, few or many, or leave the size out.

abundance	d_gene	v_gene	j_gene	CDR3aa	CDR3nt
once	.	TRBV25-1	TRBJ1-2	CASFRESYGYTF	TGTGCCAGCTTCCGGGAGAGCTATGGCTACACCTTC
.	.	TRBV29-1	TRBJ2-5	CSVTRGETQYF	TGCAGCGTTACTCGGGGGGAGACCCAGTACTTC
few	TRBD2	TRBV28	TRBJ2-3	CASSDQTSGVTDTQYF	TGTGCCAGCAGTGATCAGACTAGCGGAGTCACAGATACGCAGTATTTT
once	.	TRBV9	TRBJ1-5	CASRARGGDNQPQHF	TGTGCCAGCAGGGCCCGAGGAGGGGACAATCAGCCCCAGCATTTT
.	TRBD1	TRBV19	TRBJ1-1	CASSDWTGMDTEAFF	TGTGCCAGTAGTGACTGGACAGGGATGGACACTGAAGCTTTCTTT
.	.	TRBV4-1	TRBJ1-5	CASSQVRDNQPQHF	TGCGCCAGCAGCCAAGTCAGGGACAATCAGCCCCAGCATTTT
.	.	TRBV19	TRBJ1-4	CASTPYTDATNEKLFF	TGTGCCAGTACCCCTTACACCGATGCAACTAATGAAAAACTGTTTTTT
.	.	TRBV6-1	TRBJ1-5	CASTGQVNQPQHF	TGTGCCAGCACCGGACAAGTCAATCAGCCCCAGCATTTT
.	.	TRBV2	TRBJ1-1	CASREQGWTEAFF	TGTGCCAGCAGGGAACAGGGTTGGACTGAAGCTTTCTTT
.	TRBD2	TRBV11-3	TRBJ2-2	CASSTRLAGGIGELFF	TGTGCCAGCAGCACCCGACTAGCGGGAGGGATAGGGGAGCTGTTTTTT
.	TRBD1	TRBV29-1	TRBJ2-3	CSVEGTGGRDTQYF	TGCAGCGTTGAAGGGACAGGGGGACGAGATACGCAGTATTTT
few	.	TRBV6-1	TRBJ1-3	CASRGGGPAGNTIYF	TGTGCCAGCAGAGGCGGGGGGCCGGCAGGAAACACCATATATTTT
once	TRBD1	TRBV15	TRBJ2-2	CATSRAPWGTGKNTGELFF	TGTGCCACCAGCAGAGCCCCCTGGGGGACAGGGAAGAACACCGGGGAGCTGTTTTTT
.	TRBD2	TRBV7-2	TRBJ2-1	CASSTRTREQFF	TGTGCCAGCAGCACCAGGACTAGGGAGCAGTTCTTC
.	.	TRBV10-3	TRBJ2-5	CAISETSQGETQYF	TGTGCCATCAGTGAGACTAGCCAAGGAGAGACCCAGTACTTC
few	.	TRBV10-3	TRBJ1-4	CAISESILLGEKLFF	TGTGCCATCAGTGAGTCGATTCTGCTCGGTGAAAAACTGTTTTTT
.	.	TRBV18	TRBJ2-2	CASLPTDSNTGELFF	TGTGCCAGCTTACCAACAGATTCGAACACCGGGGAGCTGTTTTTT
.	.	TRBV6-5	TRBJ1-3	CASSYRGSGNTIYF	TGTGCCAGCAGTTACCGGGGGTCTGGAAACACCATATATTTT
.	.	TRBV2	TRBJ2-5	CASSDGVGGETQYF	TGTGCCAGCAGTGATGGGGTCGGAGGAGAGACCCAGTACTTC
.	TRBD1	TRBV18	TRBJ1-6	CASSPRTGGRNSPLHF	TGTGCCAGCTCACCACGAACAGGGGGCAGGAATTCACCCCTCCACTTT
.	.	TRBV12-5	TRBJ2-2	CASGPEANTGELFF	TGTGCTAGTGGACCAGAGGCGAACACCGGGGAGCTGTTTTTT
.	TRBD1	TRBV10-3	TRBJ1-4	CAISESATGGDEKLFF	TGTGCCATCAGTGAGTCGGCGACAGGGGGAGATGAAAAACTGTTTTTT
.	TRBD1	TRBV11-3	TRBJ1-1	CASSRTGPNTEAFF	TGTGCCAGCAGCCGGACAGGCCCCAACACTGAAGCTTTCTTT
.	TRBD2	TRBV10-1	TRBJ2-2	CASGGTSRNTGELFF	TGCGCCAGCGGGGGGACTAGCCGGAACACCGGGGAGCTGTTTTTT
.	.	TRBV2	TRBJ2-7	CASSSGLTYEQYF	TGTGCCAGCAGCTCGGGACTTACCTACGAGCAGTACTTC
.	.	TRBV15	TRBJ2-2	CATSRDQGGELFF	TGTGCCACCAGCAGAGATCAGGGGGGGGAGCTGTTTTTT
.	.	TRBV7-2	TRBJ2-1	CASSLSPGAGQNEQFF	TGTGCCAGCAGCTTATCCCCCGGGGCGGGGCAAAATGAGCAGTTCTTC
.	TRBD1	TRBV6-5	TRBJ1-1	CASSYRGRRTEAFF	TGTGCCAGCAGTTACAGGGGGCGGAGAACTGAAGCTTTCTTT
once	TRBD2	TRBV7-2	TRBJ2-3	CASSWGLAGGSTDTQYF	TGTGCCAGCAGCTGGGGACTAGCGGGGGGGAGCACAGATACGCAGTATTTT
.	TRBD1	TRBV9	TRBJ1-4	CASSAQQGAREKLFF	TGTGCCAGCAGCGCCCAACAGGGGGCCCGGGAAAAACTGTTTTTT
.	.	TRBV5-8	TRBJ1-2	CASSLNGAKLNYGYTF	TGTGCCAGCAGCTTGAATGGGGCAAAGCTTAACTATGGCTACACCTTC
.	TRBD1	TRBV6-4	TRBJ1-1	CASSPTGTGTAFF	TGTGCCAGCTCGCCCACGGGGACAGGGACCGCTTTCTTT
.	.	TRBV7-2	TRBJ2-3	CASSRRTGTQYF	TGTGCCAGCAGCCGGCGGACGGGAACGCAGTATTTT
.	.	TRBV7-8	TRBJ1-2	CASSPGRAESNYGYTF	TGTGCCAGCAGCCCAGGTCGCGCCGAATCTAACTATGGCTACACCTTC
.	.	TRBV4-1	TRBJ2-4	CASSQGIETGTTVAKNIQYF	TGCGCCAGCAGCCAAGGAATAGAAACAGGGACTACTGTAGCCAAAAACATTCAGTACTTC
once	.	TRBV9	TRBJ2-5	CASSVSATQETQYF	TGTGCCAGCAGCGTCTCAGCGACCCAAGAGACCCAGTACTTC
.	.	TRBV30	TRBJ1-2	CAWSVQTPAAGGYTF	TGTGCCTGGAGTGTACAGACACCCGCTGCTGGTGGCTACACCTTC
.	.	TRBV5-6	TRBJ1-5	CASSPGGAYQPQHF	TGTGCCAGCAGTCCGGGGGGGGCGTATCAGCCCCAGCATTTT
few	TRBD1	TRBV15	TRBJ1-4	CATSKTGGISEKLFF	TGTGCCACCAGCAAAACAGGGGGCATAAGTGAAAAACTGTTTTTT
.	.	TRBV30	TRBJ1-3	CAWSVHRGTGNTIYF	TGTGCCTGGAGTGTCCATCGGGGGACTGGAAACACCATATATTTT
few	.	TRBV30	TRBJ2-2	CAWSPHQRRNTGELFF	TGTGCCTGGAGTCCCCATCAGCGTCGGAACACCGGGGAGCTGTTTTTT
.	TRBD2	TRBV7-9	TRBJ2-5	CASSPRTSGKETQYF	TGTGCCAGCAGCCCCCGGACTAGCGGGAAAGAGACCCAGTACTTC